The T cell receptor (beta chain) under discussion was sequenced for a study of T cells in Graves' hyperthyroidism and ophthalmopathy. This clonotype was seen at least ten times. Its antigen remains unidentified. General study points: Most thyroid clonotypes expanded above 0.001 appeared in blood too. The model foresaw ophthalmopathy a median approximately 6.1 months prior to onset.

Disease duration under 2 months; hyperthyroidism patients were aged 18 to 65. Lactation, pregnancy, other autoimmune disease or uncontrolled infection excluded patients. The V and J ends lost 6 bases and 3 bases respectively, with 14 bases between them. This CDR3 contains 14 residues. Authors of the study amplified TCR beta CDR3 regions from RNA transcripts. RT-PCR in the first round (using the HTBI primer set) targeted the TCR CDR3. TCRdb independently ran MiXCR on the multiplex PCR reads; one entry per CDR3 protein. The sample includes more than 600,000 distinct CDR3 sequences, about 15% of them seen just once.

The sequenced sample was blood. This clonotype was sampled from a young man with Graves' hyperthyroidism. The gene calls are TRBV12-3 or TRBV12-4 and TRBJ2-5; perhaps TRBD2 as D (6 bases). The chain's CDR3 is CASSRSGGKETQYF. The CDR3 DNA follows: TGTGCCAGCAGCCGATCTGGGGGGAAAGAGACCCAGTACTTC.